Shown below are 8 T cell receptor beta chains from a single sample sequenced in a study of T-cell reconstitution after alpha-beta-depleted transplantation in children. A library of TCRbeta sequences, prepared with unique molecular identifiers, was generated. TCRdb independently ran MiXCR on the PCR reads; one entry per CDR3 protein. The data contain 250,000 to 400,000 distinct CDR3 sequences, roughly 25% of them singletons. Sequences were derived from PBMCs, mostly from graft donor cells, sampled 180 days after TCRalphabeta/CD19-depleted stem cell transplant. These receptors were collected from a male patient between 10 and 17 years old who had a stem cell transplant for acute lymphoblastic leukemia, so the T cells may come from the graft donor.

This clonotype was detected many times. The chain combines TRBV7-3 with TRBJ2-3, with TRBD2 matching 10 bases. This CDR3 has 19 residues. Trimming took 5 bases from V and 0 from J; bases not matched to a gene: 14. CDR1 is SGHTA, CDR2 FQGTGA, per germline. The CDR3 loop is CASSLLSPRLAGSTDTQYF. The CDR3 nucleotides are TGTGCCAGCAGCCTACTGTCGCCGAGACTAGCGGGCAGCACAGATACGCAGTATTTT.

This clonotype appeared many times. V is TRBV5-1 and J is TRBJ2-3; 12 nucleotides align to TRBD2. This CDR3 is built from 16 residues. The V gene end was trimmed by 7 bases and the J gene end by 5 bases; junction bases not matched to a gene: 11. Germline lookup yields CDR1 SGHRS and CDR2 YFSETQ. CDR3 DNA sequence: TGCGCCAGCGCCAGACTAGCGGGAGTCGGGAGAGATACGCAGTATTTT. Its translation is CASARLAGVGRDTQYF.

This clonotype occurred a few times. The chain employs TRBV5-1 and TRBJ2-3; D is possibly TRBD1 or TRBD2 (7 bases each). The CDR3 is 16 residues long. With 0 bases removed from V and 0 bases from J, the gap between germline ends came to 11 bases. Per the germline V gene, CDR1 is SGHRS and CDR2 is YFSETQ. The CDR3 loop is CASSLAGGASTDTQYF. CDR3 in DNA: TGCGCCAGCAGCTTGGCAGGGGGGGCGAGCACAGATACGCAGTATTTT.

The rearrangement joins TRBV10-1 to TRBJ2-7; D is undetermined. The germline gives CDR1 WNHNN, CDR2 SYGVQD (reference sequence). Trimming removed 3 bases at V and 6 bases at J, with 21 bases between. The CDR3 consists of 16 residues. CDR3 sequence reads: CASSDVSVVQRSEQYF. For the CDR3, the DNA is TGCGCCAGCAGTGATGTGTCGGTGGTCCAGAGAAGCGAGCAGTACTTC.

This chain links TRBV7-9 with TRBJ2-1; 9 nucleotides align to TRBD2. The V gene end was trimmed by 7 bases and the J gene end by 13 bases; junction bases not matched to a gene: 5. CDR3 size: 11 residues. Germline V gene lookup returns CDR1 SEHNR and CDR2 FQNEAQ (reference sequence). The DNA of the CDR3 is TGTGCCAGCAACCCGGGACTAGCTCAGTTCTTC. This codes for CASNPGLAQFF.

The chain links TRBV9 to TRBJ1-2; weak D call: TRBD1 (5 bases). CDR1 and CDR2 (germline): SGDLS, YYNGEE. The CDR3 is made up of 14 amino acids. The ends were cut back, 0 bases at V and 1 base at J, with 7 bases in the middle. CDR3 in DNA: TGTGCCAGCAGCGTAGGAGACAGTAACTATGGCTACACCTTC. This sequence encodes CASSVGDSNYGYTF.

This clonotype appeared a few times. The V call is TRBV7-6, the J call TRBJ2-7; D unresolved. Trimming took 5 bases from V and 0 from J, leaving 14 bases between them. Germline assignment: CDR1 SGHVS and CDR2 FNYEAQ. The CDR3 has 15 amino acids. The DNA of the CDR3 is TGTGCCAGCAGCCCCCTGGCAGGTCTCTCCTACGAGCAGTACTTC. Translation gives CASSPLAGLSYEQYF. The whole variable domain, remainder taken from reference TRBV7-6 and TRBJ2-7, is GAGVSQSPRYKVTKRGQDVALRCDPISGHVSLYWYRQALGQGPEFLTYFNYEAQQDKSGLPNDRFSAERPEGSISTLTIQRTEQRDSAMYRCASSPLAGLSYEQYFGPGTRLTVT.

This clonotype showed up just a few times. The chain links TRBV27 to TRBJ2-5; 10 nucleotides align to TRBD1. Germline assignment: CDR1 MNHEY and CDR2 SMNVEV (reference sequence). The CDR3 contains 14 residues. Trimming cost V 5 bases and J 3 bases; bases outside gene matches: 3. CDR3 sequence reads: CASSRGTGEETQYF. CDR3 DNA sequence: TGTGCCAGCAGTAGAGGGACAGGGGAAGAGACCCAGTACTTC.